Listed below are T cell receptor beta chains from one sample, sequenced in a study of shared clonotypes between healthy human individuals. Clones were read by immunoSEQ multiplex PCR, and TCRdb kept only the in-frame ones, dropping some. In the table there are around 2.5 million clones, roughly 93% of which are singletons. Sequencing was done on a sample of naive CD4+ T cells from PBMCs. These receptor sequences come from a man aged 18 to 30 in good health. Some clones in this sample may be carry-over from other donors' samples. CDR3s include the opening cysteine and the closing phenylalanine or tryptophan. The D gene is left open where the match is weak. Clone size is shown for a subset of rows, as once, few, many or a class of expanded clone.

J gene: TRBJ2-1
clone size: NA
V gene: TRBV10-3
D gene: NA
CDR3 length: 14
CDR3 DNA: TGTGCCATCAGTGATTTAGCGGCAAACAATGAGCAGTTCTTC
CDR3 protein: CAISDLAANNEQFF

J gene: TRBJ1-2
clone size: NA
V gene: TRBV28
D gene: TRBD1
CDR3 length: 14
CDR3 DNA: TGTGCCAGCAGTTCGGCGGGACAGGGATATGGCTACACCTTC
CDR3 protein: CASSSAGQGYGYTF

J gene: TRBJ2-5
clone size: NA
V gene: TRBV2
D gene: TRBD2
CDR3 length: 13
CDR3 DNA: TGTGCCAGCAGTGGACTAGCGCAAGAGACCCAGTACTTC
CDR3 protein: CASSGLAQETQYF

J gene: TRBJ1-3
clone size: NA
V gene: TRBV7-2
D gene: NA
CDR3 length: 16
CDR3 DNA: TGTGCCAGCAGCTCCACACCGGGAGTCTCTGGAAACACCATATATTTT
CDR3 protein: CASSSTPGVSGNTIYF

J gene: TRBJ1-1
clone size: NA
V gene: TRBV6-6
D gene: NA
CDR3 length: 12
CDR3 DNA: TGTGCCAGCAGTTTAGGATGGACTGAAGCTTTCTTT
CDR3 protein: CASSLGWTEAFF

J gene: TRBJ2-7
clone size: NA
V gene: TRBV5-1
D gene: NA
CDR3 length: 16
CDR3 DNA: TGCGCCAGCAGCCCCGGGGGGGGGACAGCGACCTACGAGCAGTACTTC
CDR3 protein: CASSPGGGTATYEQYF

J gene: TRBJ2-5
clone size: NA
V gene: TRBV28
D gene: NA
CDR3 length: 13
CDR3 DNA: TGTGCCAGCTCCAGTACTGTTCAAGAGACCCAGTACTTC
CDR3 protein: CASSSTVQETQYF

J gene: TRBJ2-3
clone size: NA
V gene: TRBV28
D gene: TRBD1
CDR3 length: 15
CDR3 DNA: TGTGCCAGCAGTACAACCGGACAGGGGGCAGATACGCAGTATTTT
CDR3 protein: CASSTTGQGADTQYF

J gene: TRBJ2-1
clone size: NA
V gene: TRBV28
D gene: TRBD2
CDR3 length: 16
CDR3 DNA: TGTGCCAGCAGTTTATACGGGACTAGCGGGTGGAATGAGCAGTTCTTC
CDR3 protein: CASSLYGTSGWNEQFF

J gene: TRBJ2-3
clone size: NA
V gene: TRBV28
D gene: NA
CDR3 length: 12
CDR3 DNA: TGTGCCAGCAGGGGACCCACAGATACGCAGTATTTT
CDR3 protein: CASRGPTDTQYF

J gene: TRBJ1-4
clone size: NA
V gene: TRBV11-2
D gene: NA
CDR3 length: 14
CDR3 DNA: TGTGCCAGCAGACCAGGGTGGGGGAATGAAAAACTGTTTTTT
CDR3 protein: CASRPGWGNEKLFF

J gene: TRBJ1-1
clone size: once
V gene: TRBV27
D gene: NA
CDR3 length: 14
CDR3 DNA: TGTGCCAGCAGCAAGGGTTTTAGGGGGACTGAAGCTTTCTTT
CDR3 protein: CASSKGFRGTEAFF

J gene: TRBJ1-1
clone size: NA
V gene: TRBV7-8
D gene: NA
CDR3 length: 13
CDR3 DNA: TGTGCCAGCAGCCCCCGATCTTACACTGAAGCTTTCTTT
CDR3 protein: CASSPRSYTEAFF

J gene: TRBJ2-7
clone size: NA
V gene: TRBV7-9
D gene: NA
CDR3 length: 13
CDR3 DNA: TGTGCCAGCAGCCAAGTCGATGCCTACGAGCAGTACTTC
CDR3 protein: CASSQVDAYEQYF

J gene: TRBJ2-2
clone size: NA
V gene: TRBV7-2
D gene: TRBD2
CDR3 length: 16
CDR3 DNA: TGTGCCAGCAGCCCGATTAGCGGGAGAAACACCGGGGAGCTGTTTTTT
CDR3 protein: CASSPISGRNTGELFF

J gene: TRBJ1-1
clone size: NA
V gene: TRBV28
D gene: NA
CDR3 length: 15
CDR3 DNA: TGTGCCAGCAGTCCTAACCCGGGACGGCACACTGAAGCTTTCTTT
CDR3 protein: CASSPNPGRHTEAFF

J gene: TRBJ1-1
clone size: NA
V gene: TRBV18
D gene: NA
CDR3 length: 13
CDR3 DNA: TGTGCCAGCTCCCCCGCGGGGTCCACTGAAGCTTTCTTT
CDR3 protein: CASSPAGSTEAFF

J gene: TRBJ2-1
clone size: once
V gene: TRBV9
D gene: TRBD2
CDR3 length: 15
CDR3 DNA: TGTGCCAGCAGCTCGACTAGCGGTTATAACAATGAGCAGTTCTTC
CDR3 protein: CASSSTSGYNNEQFF

J gene: TRBJ1-2
clone size: NA
V gene: TRBV28
D gene: NA
CDR3 length: 13
CDR3 DNA: TGTGCCAGCAGTTTCACCGGTCGGCATGGCTACACCTTC
CDR3 protein: CASSFTGRHGYTF

J gene: TRBJ1-5
clone size: NA
V gene: TRBV28
D gene: NA
CDR3 length: 14
CDR3 DNA: TGTGCCAGCACCATCCCGGGGGTCAATCAGCCCCAGCATTTT
CDR3 protein: CASTIPGVNQPQHF

J gene: TRBJ1-5
clone size: NA
V gene: TRBV2
D gene: NA
CDR3 length: 13
CDR3 DNA: TGTGCCAGCATGGGACTCCGGGATCAGCCCCAGCATTTT
CDR3 protein: CASMGLRDQPQHF

J gene: TRBJ2-5
clone size: NA
V gene: TRBV5-1
D gene: NA
CDR3 length: 14
CDR3 DNA: TGCGCCAGCAGCCGGATCCTAGTTCAAGAGACCCAGTACTTC
CDR3 protein: CASSRILVQETQYF

J gene: TRBJ1-2
clone size: NA
V gene: TRBV28
D gene: NA
CDR3 length: 14
CDR3 DNA: TGTGCCAGCAGTTTAGAGGGATCCGGAACGGGCTACACCTTC
CDR3 protein: CASSLEGSGTGYTF

J gene: TRBJ2-3
clone size: once
V gene: TRBV2
D gene: NA
CDR3 length: 13
CDR3 DNA: TGTGCCAGCTTATATGGCACCCCAAGCACGCAGTATTTT
CDR3 protein: CASLYGTPSTQYF

J gene: TRBJ2-2
clone size: once
V gene: TRBV5-1
D gene: NA
CDR3 length: 13
CDR3 DNA: TGCGCCAGCAGTCCAGGGTTCACCGGGGAGCTGTTTTTT
CDR3 protein: CASSPGFTGELFF

J gene: TRBJ2-2
clone size: NA
V gene: TRBV7-3
D gene: NA
CDR3 length: 15
CDR3 DNA: TGTGCCAGCAGCGCCCCGGGGGCGCGAACCGGGGAGCTGTTTTTT
CDR3 protein: CASSAPGARTGELFF

J gene: TRBJ2-3
clone size: NA
V gene: TRBV2
D gene: NA
CDR3 length: 14
CDR3 DNA: TGTGCCAGCAGTGAAGGGCCCCGAAGGGATACGCAGTATTTT
CDR3 protein: CASSEGPRRDTQYF

J gene: TRBJ1-1
clone size: NA
V gene: TRBV6-1
D gene: NA
CDR3 length: 12
CDR3 DNA: TGTGCCAGCAGTGAAGGCGGGGAAAAAGCTTTCTTT
CDR3 protein: CASSEGGEKAFF

J gene: TRBJ2-1
clone size: NA
V gene: TRBV9
D gene: NA
CDR3 length: 13
CDR3 DNA: TGTGCCAGCAGCGTATCTGGGCACAATGAGCAGTTCTTC
CDR3 protein: CASSVSGHNEQFF

J gene: TRBJ2-3
clone size: NA
V gene: TRBV5-1
D gene: NA
CDR3 length: 17
CDR3 DNA: TGCGCCAGCAGCTTCCCACCGGGACACAGTTCCACAGATACGCAGTATTTT
CDR3 protein: CASSFPPGHSSTDTQYF

J gene: TRBJ2-1
clone size: NA
V gene: TRBV5-1
D gene: NA
CDR3 length: 16
CDR3 DNA: TGCGCCAGCAGCTCGATAGCGAAGAGCTCCTACAATGAGCAGTTCTTC
CDR3 protein: CASSSIAKSSYNEQFF

J gene: TRBJ2-7
clone size: NA
V gene: TRBV19
D gene: NA
CDR3 length: 16
CDR3 DNA: TGTGCCAGTAGTATACGCCTGGCGGGCGGGGCCTACGAGCAGTACTTC
CDR3 protein: CASSIRLAGGAYEQYF

J gene: TRBJ2-2
clone size: NA
V gene: TRBV5-1
D gene: NA
CDR3 length: 13
CDR3 DNA: TGCGCCAGCAGCTTGGTGACCACCGGGGAGCTGTTTTTT
CDR3 protein: CASSLVTTGELFF

J gene: TRBJ2-1
clone size: NA
V gene: TRBV7-2
D gene: TRBD1
CDR3 length: 16
CDR3 DNA: TGTGCCAGCAGCTCCTCCGGGACAGGGACCTACAATGAGCAGTTCTTC
CDR3 protein: CASSSSGTGTYNEQFF

J gene: TRBJ2-7
clone size: NA
V gene: TRBV5-1
D gene: NA
CDR3 length: 14
CDR3 DNA: TGCGCCAGCAGCTTGGGACGGAGCTCCTACGAGCAGTACTTC
CDR3 protein: CASSLGRSSYEQYF

J gene: TRBJ2-1
clone size: NA
V gene: TRBV28
D gene: TRBD1
CDR3 length: 15
CDR3 DNA: TGTGCCAGCAGTCATACCGGGACAGGGAGGTATGAGCAGTTCTTC
CDR3 protein: CASSHTGTGRYEQFF

J gene: TRBJ2-7
clone size: NA
V gene: TRBV7-2
D gene: NA
CDR3 length: 15
CDR3 DNA: TGTGCCAGCAGCTTAGCCCCGCTAGGAGCGAACGAGCAGTACTTC
CDR3 protein: CASSLAPLGANEQYF

J gene: TRBJ2-7
clone size: NA
V gene: TRBV19
D gene: TRBD2
CDR3 length: 18
CDR3 DNA: TGTGCCAGTAGTATCCCGGCGGCTAGCGGCGACCGTCGTAACGAGCAGTACTTC
CDR3 protein: CASSIPAASGDRRNEQYF

J gene: TRBJ2-7
clone size: NA
V gene: TRBV7-3
D gene: NA
CDR3 length: 16
CDR3 DNA: TGTGCCAGCAGCTTAATCGGTAGGGCCCACATCTACGAGCAGTACTTC
CDR3 protein: CASSLIGRAHIYEQYF

J gene: TRBJ2-7
clone size: NA
V gene: TRBV4-1
D gene: NA
CDR3 length: 14
CDR3 DNA: TGCGCCAGCAGCCAACGGGAGTCTCGGGACGAGCAGTACTTC
CDR3 protein: CASSQRESRDEQYF

J gene: TRBJ2-3
clone size: NA
V gene: TRBV5-1
D gene: NA
CDR3 length: 15
CDR3 DNA: TGCGCCAGCAGCTACGCGGGACTCAGCACAGATACGCAGTATTTT
CDR3 protein: CASSYAGLSTDTQYF

J gene: TRBJ2-7
clone size: NA
V gene: TRBV18
D gene: TRBD1
CDR3 length: 15
CDR3 DNA: TGTGCCAGCTCACCGGGACAGGGAATTTTCTACGAGCAGTACTTC
CDR3 protein: CASSPGQGIFYEQYF

J gene: TRBJ1-1
clone size: NA
V gene: TRBV18
D gene: TRBD1
CDR3 length: 14
CDR3 DNA: TGTGCCAGCTCGTCGAAAGACAGGGGCACTGAAGCTTTCTTT
CDR3 protein: CASSSKDRGTEAFF

J gene: TRBJ2-7
clone size: NA
V gene: TRBV25-1
D gene: TRBD2
CDR3 length: 15
CDR3 DNA: TGTGCCAGCTCGGGACTAGCGGGAGGCTCCTACGAGCAGTACTTC
CDR3 protein: CASSGLAGGSYEQYF

J gene: TRBJ1-2
clone size: few
V gene: TRBV4-3
D gene: NA
CDR3 length: 14
CDR3 DNA: TGCGCCAGCAGCACTCGGACCGGTAACTATGGCTACACCTTC
CDR3 protein: CASSTRTGNYGYTF

J gene: TRBJ2-5
clone size: NA
V gene: TRBV5-1
D gene: TRBD2
CDR3 length: 13
CDR3 DNA: TGCGCCAGCAGTCCGGGAGGGCCTGAGACCCAGTACTTC
CDR3 protein: CASSPGGPETQYF

J gene: TRBJ2-3
clone size: NA
V gene: TRBV11-3
D gene: NA
CDR3 length: 15
CDR3 DNA: TGTGCCAGCAGCTTAGATGGAGGGAAGGCAGATACGCAGTATTTT
CDR3 protein: CASSLDGGKADTQYF

J gene: TRBJ2-7
clone size: NA
V gene: TRBV7-8
D gene: TRBD1
CDR3 length: 14
CDR3 DNA: TGTGCCAGCAGCCTACAGGACAGGTCTTACGAGCAGTACTTC
CDR3 protein: CASSLQDRSYEQYF

J gene: TRBJ2-7
clone size: NA
V gene: TRBV5-6
D gene: NA
CDR3 length: 16
CDR3 DNA: TGTGCCAGCAGCCTGGTAGGGGGAGGGGTCCTACGCGAGCAGTACTTC
CDR3 protein: CASSLVGGGVLREQYF

J gene: TRBJ2-5
clone size: few
V gene: TRBV7-9
D gene: NA
CDR3 length: 13
CDR3 DNA: TGTGCCAGCAGCTTTTCTGGGGCCGAGACCCAGTACTTC
CDR3 protein: CASSFSGAETQYF

J gene: TRBJ1-4
clone size: NA
V gene: TRBV7-8
D gene: TRBD1
CDR3 length: 15
CDR3 DNA: TGTGCCAGCAGCCCTCGACAGGGGGTAAAGGAAAAACTGTTTTTT
CDR3 protein: CASSPRQGVKEKLFF

J gene: TRBJ1-2
clone size: NA
V gene: TRBV18
D gene: NA
CDR3 length: 14
CDR3 DNA: TGTGCCAGCTCACCGGCGACACCACCCGGGGGCTACACCTTC
CDR3 protein: CASSPATPPGGYTF

J gene: TRBJ2-1
clone size: once
V gene: TRBV14
D gene: NA
CDR3 length: 16
CDR3 DNA: TGTGCCAGCAGCCAAGATAAGGGAGCCTTCTACAATGAGCAGTTCTTC
CDR3 protein: CASSQDKGAFYNEQFF

J gene: TRBJ1-1
clone size: NA
V gene: TRBV7-9
D gene: NA
CDR3 length: 14
CDR3 DNA: TGTGCCAGCAGCTTAGAGGCGAGCTCCACTGAAGCTTTCTTT
CDR3 protein: CASSLEASSTEAFF

J gene: TRBJ2-1
clone size: NA
V gene: TRBV28
D gene: TRBD2
CDR3 length: 16
CDR3 DNA: TGTGCCAGCAGTTGGACCCTAGCGGGCGCCTACAATGAGCAGTTCTTC
CDR3 protein: CASSWTLAGAYNEQFF